These T cell receptor beta chains were read from a single sample in a study of T cell responses to AZD1222 COVID-19 vaccine. Here immunoSEQ multiplex PCR was the method, and the copy in TCRdb shows in-frame clones only, minus some. The sample carries 90,000 to 100,000 clones, roughly 85% recorded once. The source material was peripheral blood, sampled on day 0 of AZD1222 vaccination. All receptors come from an adult in good health. Each CDR3 is given with its conserved first and last residue.

V,CDR3
TRBV6-5,CASSSQRDSHEQFF
TRBV29-1,CSVTRDSGDEQFF
TRBV27,CASSFTGSSNQPQHF
TRBV2,CASSAGQESNQPQHF
TRBV5-6,CASSQIATTNEKLFF
TRBV12-3/TRBV12-4,CASSPPVSYGYTF
TRBV5-1,CASSLEGGRNTIYF
TRBV7-6,CASSPWAGELFF
TRBV18,CASSPGISGRGTDTQYF
TRBV4-1,CASSQDVTVYEQYF
TRBV9,CASSVLGTGELFF
TRBV5-4,CASSLVRGNTIYF
TRBV6-4,CASRNTGGNTEAFF
TRBV5-1,CASSISGTSGGRATDTQYF
TRBV19,CASRQGRGVTEAFF
TRBV14,CASSQDLVGWFF
TRBV5-1,CASSIRGTRGDTIYF
TRBV6-5,CASSLGQGATGELFF
TRBV7-3,CASSLLVGAGNEQFF
TRBV24-1,CATSDFSGRGTDTQYF
TRBV5-5,CASSPWTRTYEQYF
TRBV6-5,CASSYGGTTNEKLFF
TRBV5-8,CASSRTGTTYEQYF
TRBV30,CAWSVGYTGELFF
TRBV12-3/TRBV12-4,CASTRAGDTEAFF
TRBV24-1,CATSGGSSGGRSEQFF
TRBV27,CASSQGYGYTF
TRBV27,CASSSGSVAIQYF
TRBV19,CASTTGLGGYTF
TRBV7-9,CASSPPGAANTEAFF
TRBV2,CASSEEGGNQPQHF
TRBV7-9,CASSLGPTGRAFF
TRBV7-3,CASSYTPHPETGELFF